A single T cell receptor (beta chain) is shown here with its context. No antigen is known for it. The record originates from a study of cytomegalovirus exposure and HLA in healthy donors. Germline CDR1 reads SGHTA; CDR2 reads FQGNSA. The CDR3 consists of 17 residues. V lost 1 base and J lost 1; bases outside the gene matches: 6. Points from the study as a whole: The listing of fewer than 200 TCR beta chains classed them as cytomegalovirus-associated.

Clones were read by immunoSEQ multiplex PCR, and TCRdb kept only the in-frame ones, dropping some. The repertoire has about 160,000 clones, 85% to 90% of them found once; the top ten carry about a tenth. This TCR was recovered from a woman aged 18-29 years in good health and CMV-seropositive. The gene calls are TRBV7-2 and TRBJ2-7, with 11 bases aligning to TRBD2. Sequencing input: PBMCs. This chain's CDR3 is CASSLELAGEGSYEQYF. In DNA form, the CDR3 reads TGTGCCAGCAGCTTAGAACTAGCGGGAGAGGGGTCCTACGAGCAGTACTTC.